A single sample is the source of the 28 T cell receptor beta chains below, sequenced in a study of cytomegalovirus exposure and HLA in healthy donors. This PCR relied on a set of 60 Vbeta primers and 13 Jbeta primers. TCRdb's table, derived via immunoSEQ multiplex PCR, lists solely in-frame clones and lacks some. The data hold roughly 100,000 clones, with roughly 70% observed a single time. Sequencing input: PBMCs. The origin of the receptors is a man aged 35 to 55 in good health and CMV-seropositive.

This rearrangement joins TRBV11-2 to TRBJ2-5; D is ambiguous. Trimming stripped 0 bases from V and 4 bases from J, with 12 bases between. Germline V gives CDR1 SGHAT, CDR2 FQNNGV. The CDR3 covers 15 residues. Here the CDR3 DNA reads TGTGCCAGCAGCTTAGATCTGGATACGGGAGAGACCCAGTACTTC. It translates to CASSLDLDTGETQYF. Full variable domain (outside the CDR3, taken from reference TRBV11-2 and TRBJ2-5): EAGVAQSPRYKIIEKRQSVAFWCNPISGHATLYWYQQILGQGPKLLIQFQNNGVVDDSQLPKDRFSAERLKGVDSTLKIQPAKLEDSAVYLCASSLDLDTGETQYFGPGTRLLVL.

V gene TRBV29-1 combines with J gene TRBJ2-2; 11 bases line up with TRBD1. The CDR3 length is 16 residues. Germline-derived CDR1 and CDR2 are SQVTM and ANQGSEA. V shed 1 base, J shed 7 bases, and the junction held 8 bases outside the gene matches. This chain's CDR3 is CSVEVRTGGGFGELFF. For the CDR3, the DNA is TGCAGCGTTGAAGTAAGGACAGGGGGCGGGTTCGGGGAGCTGTTTTTT.

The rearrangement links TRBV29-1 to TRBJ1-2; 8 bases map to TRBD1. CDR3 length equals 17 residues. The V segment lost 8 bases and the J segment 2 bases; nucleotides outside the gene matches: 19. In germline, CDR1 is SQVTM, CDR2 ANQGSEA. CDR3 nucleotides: TGCAGCCTACGAATTGACAGGGGACCTTTAAGGAACTATGGCTACACCTTC. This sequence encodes CSLRIDRGPLRNYGYTF.

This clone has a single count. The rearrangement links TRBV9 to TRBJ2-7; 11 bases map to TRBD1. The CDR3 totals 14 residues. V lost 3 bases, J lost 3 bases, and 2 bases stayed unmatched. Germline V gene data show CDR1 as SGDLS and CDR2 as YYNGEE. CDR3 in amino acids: CASSGTGGHYEQYF. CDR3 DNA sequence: TGTGCCAGCAGCGGGACAGGGGGCCACTACGAGCAGTACTTC.

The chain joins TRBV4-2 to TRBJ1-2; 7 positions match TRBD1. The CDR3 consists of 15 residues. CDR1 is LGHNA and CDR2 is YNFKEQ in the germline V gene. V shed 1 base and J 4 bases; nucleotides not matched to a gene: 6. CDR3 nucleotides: TGTGCCAGCAGCCAAGGACAGGGTGGGGTCTATGGCTACACCTTC. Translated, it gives CASSQGQGGVYGYTF.

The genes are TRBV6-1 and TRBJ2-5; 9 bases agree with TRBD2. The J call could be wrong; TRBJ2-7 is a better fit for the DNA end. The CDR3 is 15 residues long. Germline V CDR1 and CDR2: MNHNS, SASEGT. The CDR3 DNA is TGTGCCAGCAGTGAATCGGCGGGAGGGGCCTACGAGCAGTACTTC. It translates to CASSESAGGAYEQYF.

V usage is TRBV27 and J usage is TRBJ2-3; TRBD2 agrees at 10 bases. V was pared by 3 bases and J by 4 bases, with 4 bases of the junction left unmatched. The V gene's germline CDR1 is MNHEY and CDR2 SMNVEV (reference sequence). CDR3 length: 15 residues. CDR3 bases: TGTGCCAGCAGTTTCTCTAGCGGGAGCCCAGATACGCAGTATTTT. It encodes CASSFSSGSPDTQYF.

The CDR3 protein is CASSQGVSGGSYEQYF. The CDR3 DNA is TGCGCCAGCAGCCAGGGGGTGTCGGGAGGCTCCTACGAGCAGTACTTC. The V and J genes are TRBV4-1 and TRBJ2-7; TRBD2 matches 7 bases. In germline, CDR1 is MGHRA, CDR2 YSYEKL. The length of the CDR3 is 16 residues. V dropped 3 bases and J dropped 0; count of bases not matched to a gene: 8.

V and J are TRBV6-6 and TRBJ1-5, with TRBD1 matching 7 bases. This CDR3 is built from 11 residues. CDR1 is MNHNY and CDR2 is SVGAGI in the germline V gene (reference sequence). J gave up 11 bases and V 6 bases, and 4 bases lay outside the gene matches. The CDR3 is CASSSTGAQHF. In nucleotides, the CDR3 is TGTGCCAGCAGCTCAACAGGGGCCCAGCATTTT.

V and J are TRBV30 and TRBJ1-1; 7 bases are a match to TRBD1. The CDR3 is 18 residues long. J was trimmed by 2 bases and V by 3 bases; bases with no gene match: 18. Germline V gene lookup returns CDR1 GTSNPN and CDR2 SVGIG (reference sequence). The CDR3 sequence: CAWRGTIPIRQGNTEAFF. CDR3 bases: TGTGCCTGGAGGGGGACAATACCGATACGACAGGGTAACACTGAAGCTTTCTTT.

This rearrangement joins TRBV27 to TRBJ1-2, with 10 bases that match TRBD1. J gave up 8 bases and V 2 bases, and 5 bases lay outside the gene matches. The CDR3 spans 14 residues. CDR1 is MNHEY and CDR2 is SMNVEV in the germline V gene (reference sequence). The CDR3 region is CASSLRQGAWGYTF. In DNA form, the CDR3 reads TGTGCCAGCAGTTTACGACAGGGGGCGTGGGGCTACACCTTC.

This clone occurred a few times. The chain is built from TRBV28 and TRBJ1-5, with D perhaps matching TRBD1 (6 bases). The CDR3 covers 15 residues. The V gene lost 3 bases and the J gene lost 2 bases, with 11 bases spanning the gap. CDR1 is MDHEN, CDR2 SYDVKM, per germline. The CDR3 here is CASSLGARGNQPQHF. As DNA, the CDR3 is TGTGCCAGCAGTTTGGGGGCCAGGGGCAATCAGCCCCAGCATTTT.

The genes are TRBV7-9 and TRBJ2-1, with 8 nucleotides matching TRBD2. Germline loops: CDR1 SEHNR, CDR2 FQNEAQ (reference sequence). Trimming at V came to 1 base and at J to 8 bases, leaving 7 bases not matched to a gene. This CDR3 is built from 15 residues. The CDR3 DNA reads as TGTGCCAGCAGCTTAGTCTATCGGGAGGGCGATGAGCAGTTCTTC. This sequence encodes CASSLVYREGDEQFF.

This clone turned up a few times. The CDR3, as DNA: TGTGCCAGCAGCTTCGCTGGGCCCTACGAGCAGTACTTC. Translated, it gives CASSFAGPYEQYF. The chain uses TRBV5-6 and TRBJ2-7; D is unclear. This CDR3 spans 13 amino acids. The germline V gene has CDR1 SGHDT and CDR2 YYEEEE. V was cut by 2 bases and J by 2 bases, with 8 bases left in between.

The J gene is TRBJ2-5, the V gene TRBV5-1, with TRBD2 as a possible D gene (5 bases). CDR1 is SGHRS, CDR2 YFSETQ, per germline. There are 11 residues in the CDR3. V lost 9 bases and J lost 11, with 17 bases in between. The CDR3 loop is CATKLEGEQYF. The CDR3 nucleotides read TGCGCCACCAAACTTGAGGGTGAGCAGTACTTC.

Written as DNA, the CDR3 is TGTGCCAGCACCACCGTGGGGGACTCCTCTGGAAACACCATATATTTT. It translates to CASTTVGDSSGNTIYF. The V gene is TRBV6-6, the J gene TRBJ1-3; D may be TRBD1 (5 bases). Germline loops: CDR1 MNHNY, CDR2 SVGAGI (reference sequence). Trimming pared 7 bases from V and 0 bases from J, leaving 16 bases between. The CDR3 is 16 amino acids.

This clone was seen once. CDR3: CASSKTGQNTEAFF. The CDR3 coding sequence is TGTGCCAGCAGTAAGACAGGGCAGAACACTGAAGCTTTCTTT. The chain joins TRBV28 to TRBJ1-1, with 7 bases matching TRBD1. CDR1 is MDHEN, CDR2 SYDVKM, per germline. J gave up 1 base and V 5 bases, and 4 bases lay outside the gene matches. CDR3 length equals 14 residues.

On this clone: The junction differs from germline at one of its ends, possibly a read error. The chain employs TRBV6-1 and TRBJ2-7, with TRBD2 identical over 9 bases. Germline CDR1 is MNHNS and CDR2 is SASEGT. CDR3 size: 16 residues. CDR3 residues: CASGEILAGATYEQYF. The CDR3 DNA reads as TGTGCCAGCGGTGAGATTTTAGCGGGAGCCACCTACGAGCAGTACTTC.

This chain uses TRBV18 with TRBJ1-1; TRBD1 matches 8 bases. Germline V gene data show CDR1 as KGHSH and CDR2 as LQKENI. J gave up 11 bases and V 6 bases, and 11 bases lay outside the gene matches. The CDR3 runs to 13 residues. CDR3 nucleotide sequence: TGTGCCAGCTCTCAGACGGACAGGGATAGGGCTTTCTTT. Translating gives CASSQTDRDRAFF.

The CDR3 sequence is CASSLARLRDQETQYF. DNA of the CDR3: TGTGCCAGCAGCTTAGCGCGGTTGAGGGACCAAGAGACCCAGTACTTC. V usage is TRBV7-9 and J usage is TRBJ2-5, with D perhaps TRBD2 (5 bases). Germline V CDR1 and CDR2: SEHNR, FQNEAQ (reference sequence). The germline V and J ends were trimmed by 0 bases and 0 bases, with 11 bases remaining between them. CDR3 length: 16 amino acids.

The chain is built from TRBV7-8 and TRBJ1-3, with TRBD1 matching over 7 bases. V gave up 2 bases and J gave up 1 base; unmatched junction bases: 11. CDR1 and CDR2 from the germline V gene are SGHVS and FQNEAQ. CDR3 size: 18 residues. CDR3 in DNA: TGTGCCAGCAGCTTATGGGCTCACCAGGGGGAGTCTGGAAACACCATATATTTT. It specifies CASSLWAHQGESGNTIYF.

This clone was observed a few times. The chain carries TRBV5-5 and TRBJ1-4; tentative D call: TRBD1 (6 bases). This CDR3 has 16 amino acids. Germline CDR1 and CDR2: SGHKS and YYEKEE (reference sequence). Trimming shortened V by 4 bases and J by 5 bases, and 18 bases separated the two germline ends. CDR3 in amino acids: CASSVRIGGRNEKLFF. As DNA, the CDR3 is TGTGCCAGCAGCGTCCGTATCGGGGGGCGGAATGAAAAACTGTTTTTT.

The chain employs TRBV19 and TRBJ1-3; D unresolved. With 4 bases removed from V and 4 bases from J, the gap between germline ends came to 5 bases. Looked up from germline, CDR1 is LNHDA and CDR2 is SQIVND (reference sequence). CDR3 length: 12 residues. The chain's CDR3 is CASSTKGNTIYF. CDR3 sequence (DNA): TGTGCCAGTAGTACCAAAGGAAACACCATATATTTT.

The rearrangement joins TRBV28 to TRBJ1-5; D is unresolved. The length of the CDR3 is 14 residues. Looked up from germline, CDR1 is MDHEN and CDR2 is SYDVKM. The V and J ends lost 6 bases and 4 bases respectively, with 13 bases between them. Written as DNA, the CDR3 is TGTGCCAGCAGGCCCGACAACTTTAATCAGCCCCAGCATTTT. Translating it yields CASRPDNFNQPQHF.

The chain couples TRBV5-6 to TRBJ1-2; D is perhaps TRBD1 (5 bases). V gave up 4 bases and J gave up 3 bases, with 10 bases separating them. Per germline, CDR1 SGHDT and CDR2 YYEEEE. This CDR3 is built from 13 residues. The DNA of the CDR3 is TGTGCCAGCAGCCTGGGGGGGGACTATGGCTACACCTTC. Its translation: CASSLGGDYGYTF.

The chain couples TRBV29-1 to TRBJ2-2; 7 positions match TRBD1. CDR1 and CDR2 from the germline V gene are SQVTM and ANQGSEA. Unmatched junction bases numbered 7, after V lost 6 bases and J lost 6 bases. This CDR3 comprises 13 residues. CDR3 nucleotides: TGCAGCGTCCCGATACAGGGGTCCGGGGAGCTGTTTTTT. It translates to CSVPIQGSGELFF.

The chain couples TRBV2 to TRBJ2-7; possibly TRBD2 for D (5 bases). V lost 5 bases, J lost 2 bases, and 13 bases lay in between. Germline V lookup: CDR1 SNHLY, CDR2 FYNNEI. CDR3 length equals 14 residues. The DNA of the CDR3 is TGTGCCAGCAGTACTAGATCCTTTACCTACGAGCAGTACTTC. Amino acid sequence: CASSTRSFTYEQYF. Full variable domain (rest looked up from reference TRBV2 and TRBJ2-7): EPEVTQTPSHQVTQMGQEVILRCVPISNHLYFYWYRQILGQKVEFLVSFYNNEISEKSEIFDDQFSVERPDGSNFTLKIRSTKLEDSAMYFCASSTRSFTYEQYFGPGTRLTVT.

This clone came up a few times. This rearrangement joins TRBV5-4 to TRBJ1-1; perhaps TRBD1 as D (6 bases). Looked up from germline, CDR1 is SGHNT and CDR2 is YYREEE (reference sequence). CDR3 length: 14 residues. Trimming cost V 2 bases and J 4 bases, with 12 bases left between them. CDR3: CASSFHREGTEAFF. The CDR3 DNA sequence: TGTGCCAGCAGCTTCCACAGGGAGGGCACTGAAGCTTTCTTT.